Here is one T cell receptor beta chain with its context. CDR3 length: 13 residues. CDR1 and CDR2 (germline): SNHLY, FYNNEI. V lost 4 bases to trimming and J lost 3 bases, with 10 bases between them. This sample stems from a study of T cell changes during pregnancy in multiple sclerosis. The repertoire was sequenced with immunoSEQ multiplex PCR; TCRdb's copy has only in-frame clones and lacks some. Here the sample spans tens of thousands of clones, around 93% being singletons. The starting material was peripheral blood, obtained in the second trimester of pregnancy. The chain carries TRBV2 and TRBJ2-7; the D gene is possibly TRBD1 (6 bases). This sequence was found in a female donor with multiple sclerosis, enrolled in a pregnancy study. The chain's CDR3 is CASSGQQGYEQYF. DNA for the CDR3: TGTGCCAGCAGTGGGCAACAGGGCTACGAGCAGTACTTC. The full variable domain, in which reference TRBV2 and TRBJ2-7 provide the parts outside the CDR3, is EPEVTQTPSHQVTQMGQEVILRCVPISNHLYFYWYRQILGQKVEFLVSFYNNEISEKSEIFDDQFSVERPDGSNFTLKIRSTKLEDSAMYFCASSGQQGYEQYFGPGTRLTVT.